This T cell receptor beta chain was captured by sequencing in a study of spatial heterogeneity in lung cancer. Turning to the study itself: Researchers sequenced follow-up PBMC samples if they had them, and these came a median of about 22 months after resection. Unique TCR and UMI combinations averaged more than ten appearances each in raw reads. Study-wide results and limits: Relative to follow-up, resection was when ubiquitous expanded tumor TCRs appeared more in blood.

The CDR3 loop spans 16 amino acids. Per the germline V gene, CDR1 is MGHRA and CDR2 is YSYEKL. V dropped 0 bases and J dropped 2 bases, with 11 bases sitting between them. MiXCR was run by TCRdb on the 5' RACE reads, yielding one entry per CDR3 protein. The sample records around 10,000 distinct CDR3 sequences, about a fifth being singletons. Regarding time point: blood at routine non-recurrence follow-up after resection. Unsorted samples of tumor, nontumor lung or frozen PBMC had their whole RNA sequenced. As regards this clonotype: What it recognizes is unknown.

The genes are TRBV4-1 and TRBJ1-5; no definite D call. The sequenced sample was PBMCs, obtained at follow-up. This clonotype originated in a male donor with early-stage non-small cell lung cancer. The CDR3 loop is CASSQDRVFGNQPQHF. CDR3 coding DNA: TGCGCCAGCAGCCAAGATAGGGTGTTTGGCAATCAGCCCCAGCATTTT.